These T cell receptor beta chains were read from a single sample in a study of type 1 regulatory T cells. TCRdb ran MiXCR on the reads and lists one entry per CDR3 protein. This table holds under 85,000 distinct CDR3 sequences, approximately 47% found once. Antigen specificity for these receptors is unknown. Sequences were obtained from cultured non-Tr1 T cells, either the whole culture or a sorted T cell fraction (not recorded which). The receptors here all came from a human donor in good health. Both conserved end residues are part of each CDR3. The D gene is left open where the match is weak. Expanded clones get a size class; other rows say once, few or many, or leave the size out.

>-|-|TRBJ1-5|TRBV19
CASKRVRGNQPQHF
TGTGCCAGTAAGAGGGTAAGGGGCAATCAGCCCCAGCATTTT
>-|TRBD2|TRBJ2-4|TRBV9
CASSAGTSGVVGQYF
TGTGCCAGCAGCGCCGGGACTAGCGGGGTGGTCGGTCAGTACTTC
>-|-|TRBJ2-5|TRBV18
CASSPPGQYQETQYF
TGTGCCAGCTCACCGCCGGGGCAATATCAAGAGACCCAGTACTTC
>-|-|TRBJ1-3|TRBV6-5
CASSFGRSRGNTIYF
TGTGCCAGCAGTTTCGGACGGAGTAGAGGAAACACCATATATTTT
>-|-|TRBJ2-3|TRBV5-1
CASSLDRTSPTDTQYF
TGCGCCAGCAGCTTGGATCGCACGAGCCCAACAGATACGCAGTATTTT
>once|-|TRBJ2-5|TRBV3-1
CASSQDLDQEETQYF
TGTGCCAGCAGCCAAGATCTGGACCAAGAAGAGACCCAGTACTTC
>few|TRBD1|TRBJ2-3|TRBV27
CASRPGQGKIGQYF
TGTGCCAGCAGGCCGGGACAGGGGAAGATAGGGCAGTATTTT
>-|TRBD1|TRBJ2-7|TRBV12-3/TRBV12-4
CASSLSLTSSQGAGEQYF
TGTGCCAGCAGTTTAAGCTTAACATCGTCCCAGGGGGCGGGGGAGCAGTACTTC
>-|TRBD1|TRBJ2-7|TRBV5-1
CASSRTGAYEQYF
TGCGCCAGCAGCCGGACAGGGGCCTACGAGCAGTACTTC
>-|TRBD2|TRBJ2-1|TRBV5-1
CASNPPVAGDNEQFF
TGCGCCAGCAATCCCCCGGTAGCGGGGGACAATGAGCAGTTCTTC
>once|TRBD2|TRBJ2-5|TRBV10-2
CASVGLAQGTQYF
TGCGCCAGCGTAGGACTAGCTCAGGGGACCCAGTACTTC
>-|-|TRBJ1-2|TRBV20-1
CSASETLAGTGGGYTF
TGCAGTGCTAGTGAGACTCTTGCAGGAACAGGCGGGGGCTACACCTTC
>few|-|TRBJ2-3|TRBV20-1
CSARDYLRGLADTQYF
TGCAGTGCTAGAGATTACCTCCGGGGGCTGGCAGATACGCAGTATTTT
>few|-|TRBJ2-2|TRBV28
CASRGRGTGELFF
TGTGCCAGCAGGGGGCGCGGCACCGGGGAGCTGTTTTTT
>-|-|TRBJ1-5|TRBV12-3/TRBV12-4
CASSTVTGTGTQPQHF
TGTGCCAGCAGCACAGTGACGGGGACCGGGACTCAGCCCCAGCATTTT
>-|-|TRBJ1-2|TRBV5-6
CASSSVNTNYGYTF
TGTGCCAGCAGCTCAGTAAACACTAACTATGGCTACACCTTC
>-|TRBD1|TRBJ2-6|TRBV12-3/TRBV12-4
CASSEHPDRGVPGANVLTF
TGTGCCAGCAGTGAACACCCGGACAGGGGGGTTCCTGGGGCCAACGTCCTGACTTTC
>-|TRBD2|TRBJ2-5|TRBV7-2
CASSLGGTSGGQETQYF
TGTGCCAGCAGCTTAGGCGGGACTAGCGGGGGGCAAGAGACCCAGTACTTC
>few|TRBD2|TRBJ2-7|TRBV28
CASSFHLAGLTYEQYF
TGTGCCAGCAGTTTCCACCTAGCGGGGCTTACCTACGAGCAGTACTTC
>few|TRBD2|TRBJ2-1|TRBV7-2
CASSFSGGYNEQFF
TGTGCCAGCAGCTTTAGCGGGGGTTACAATGAGCAGTTCTTC
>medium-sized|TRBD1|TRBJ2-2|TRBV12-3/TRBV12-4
CASSLGTGGTGELFF
TGTGCCAGCAGTTTGGGGACAGGGGGCACCGGGGAGCTGTTTTTT
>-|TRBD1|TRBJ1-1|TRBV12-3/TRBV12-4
CASSARTGGNTEAFF
TGTGCCAGCAGTGCTCGGACAGGAGGTAACACTGAAGCTTTCTTT
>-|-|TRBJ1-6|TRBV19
CASRSPNRQAGDSPLHF
TGTGCCAGTAGGAGCCCTAACCGACAGGCTGGGGATTCACCCCTCCACTTT